What follows are 20 T cell receptor beta chains derived from one specimen sequenced in a study of T cells in Graves' hyperthyroidism and ophthalmopathy. Amplification of TCR beta CDR3 regions was performed using RNA transcripts as template. When the TCR CDR3 underwent first-round RT-PCR, the HTBI primer set was used. TCRdb called the multiplex PCR reads again in MiXCR, with one record for every CDR3 protein. The sample includes 700,000 to 850,000 distinct CDR3 sequences, 30% to 40% of them seen just once. Sample: blood. The origin of the receptors is a middle-aged woman with Graves' hyperthyroidism.

This clonotype was detected many times. The chain couples TRBV7-2 to TRBJ1-4, with 7 bases aligning to TRBD1. Germline-derived CDR1 and CDR2 are SGHTA and FQGNSA. The V and J ends lost 2 bases and 7 bases, in that order; junction bases with no gene match: 10. The length of the CDR3 is 16 residues. The CDR3 loop is CASSLQDRVRSEKLFF. The CDR3 nucleotides read TGTGCCAGCAGCTTACAAGACAGGGTACGGAGTGAAAAACTGTTTTTT.

The chain employs TRBV20-1 and TRBJ2-7; 8 bases line up with TRBD2. After removal of 2 bases from V and 5 bases from J, the junction contained 8 bases not matched to a gene. The length of the CDR3 is 14 residues. Germline CDR1 DFQATT, CDR2 SNEGSKA (reference sequence). CDR3: CSARTLAGSDEQYF. In DNA form, the CDR3 reads TGCAGTGCTAGAACCCTAGCGGGTAGCGACGAGCAGTACTTC.

There are a few counts of this clonotype. The CDR3 nucleotides read TGTGCCATCAGTGAGCGAGGACAGGAGGTTAACTATGGCTACACCTTC. It yields the protein CAISERGQEVNYGYTF. The chain recombines TRBV10-3 with TRBJ1-2; 7 bases fit TRBD1. The germline gives CDR1 ENHRY, CDR2 SYGVKD. The CDR3 totals 16 residues. The ends lost 2 bases at V and 1 base at J; junction bases unmatched: 7.

This chain joins TRBV5-1 and TRBJ1-2, with D unresolved. CDR3 length equals 13 residues. CDR1 SGHRS and CDR2 YFSETQ come from the germline V gene. V shed 0 bases and J shed 6 bases, with 9 bases lying between them. The chain's CDR3 is CASSLVTDNGYTF. Here the CDR3 DNA reads TGCGCCAGCAGCTTGGTGACGGATAATGGCTACACCTTC.

As regards this clonotype: This could be a read error, since a much larger clone is one nucleotide away. J is TRBJ2-5 and V is TRBV11-1; D is possibly TRBD1 (5 bases). The CDR3 loop spans 14 amino acids. The germline gives CDR1 SGHAT, CDR2 FQDESV (reference sequence). CDR3 in amino acids: CASRKGVLEETRYF. The CDR3 DNA follows: TGTGCCAGCAGGAAAGGGGTGCTGGAAGAGACCCGGTACTTC.

This clonotype has a handful of counts. The chain uses TRBV6-2 or TRBV6-3 and TRBJ2-7; weak D call: TRBD1 (6 bases). V was trimmed by 7 bases and J by 0 bases, leaving 13 bases between them. This CDR3 has 14 residues. Germline values: CDR1 MNHEY, CDR2 SVGEGT. The CDR3: CASNHQGNSYEQYF. As DNA, the CDR3 is TGTGCCAGCAATCATCAGGGGAACTCCTACGAGCAGTACTTC.

The table lists this clonotype with many counts. The rearrangement uses TRBV20-1 and TRBJ2-5, with D uncertain. The CDR3 has 12 amino acids. The germline V gene encodes CDR1 DFQATT and CDR2 SNEGSKA (reference sequence). V shed 6 bases and J shed 4 bases, with 12 bases lying between them. The CDR3 region is CSARRAGETQYF. The CDR3 DNA sequence: TGCAGTGCCCGCCGGGCCGGAGAGACCCAGTACTTC.

This clonotype occurred once. The chain links TRBV15 to TRBJ1-4; 8 bases match TRBD1. CDR1 and CDR2 from the germline V gene are LNHNV and YYDKDF (reference sequence). CDR3 length: 15 amino acids. V shed 1 base, J shed 7 bases, and the junction held 5 bases outside the gene matches. In nucleotides, the CDR3 is TGTGCCACCAGCAGAGGGAGGACAGGGATTGAAAAACTGTTTTTT. Its protein product is CATSRGRTGIEKLFF.

This clonotype was counted a few times. The gene calls are TRBV7-8 and TRBJ1-3, with a possible D match to TRBD1 (5 bases). This CDR3 spans 18 amino acids. Germline V lookup: CDR1 SGHVS, CDR2 FQNEAQ. The ends were cut back, 3 bases at V and 0 bases at J, with 18 bases in the middle. In nucleotides, the CDR3 is TGTGCCAGCAGCTTTCATTCGTCAGGGATCCTCTCTGGAAACACCATATATTTT. It yields the protein CASSFHSSGILSGNTIYF.

The J gene is TRBJ2-6, the V gene TRBV20-1, with TRBD2 identical over 7 bases. The CDR3 runs to 15 residues. V shed 1 base, J shed 4 bases, and the junction held 4 bases outside the gene matches. CDR1 DFQATT and CDR2 SNEGSKA come from the germline V gene (reference sequence). CDR3 in DNA: TGCAGTGCTAGAGGCCCGACTAGCGGGGCCAACGTCCTGACTTTC. This gives the protein CSARGPTSGANVLTF.

The genes are TRBV7-3 and TRBJ1-4; D gene ambiguous. Germline values: CDR1 SGHTA, CDR2 FQGTGA. The CDR3 consists of 13 residues. Trimming shortened V by 2 bases and J by 7 bases, and 8 bases separated the two germline ends. The CDR3 nucleotides are TGTGCCAGCAGCTTACCGAGGGCTGAAAAACTGTTTTTT. It specifies CASSLPRAEKLFF.

The genes are TRBV2 and TRBJ1-4; the D is unclear. The V gene lost 5 bases and the J gene lost 4 bases, with 14 bases spanning the gap. The germline gives CDR1 SNHLY, CDR2 FYNNEI. The CDR3 consists of 15 residues. The CDR3 nucleotides are TGTGCCAGCAGTATGGGGTTAGCGGGTAATGAAAAACTGTTTTTT. It translates to CASSMGLAGNEKLFF.

V gene TRBV19 combines with J gene TRBJ2-5; 10 bases are a match to TRBD2. Per germline, CDR1 LNHDA and CDR2 SQIVND (reference sequence). The CDR3 totals 17 residues. Trimming cost V 3 bases and J 4 bases; bases outside gene matches: 11. CDR3 sequence: CASSMSKSGGARETQYF. In nucleotides, the CDR3 is TGTGCCAGTAGTATGTCCAAGAGCGGGGGGGCCAGAGAGACCCAGTACTTC.

Comments on this clonotype: It may be a read error: a sequence one base away is much more abundant. The chain links TRBV20-1 to TRBJ1-2; TRBD1 might be the D (5 bases). CDR1 is DFQATT, CDR2 SNEGSKA, per germline (reference sequence). V was trimmed by 0 bases and J by 5 bases, leaving 19 bases between them. CDR3 length: 16 amino acids. The CDR3 sequence: CSARDRGLAGLYGYTF. CDR3 DNA: TGCAGTGCTAGAGATCGGGGCCTGGCAGGGCTGTATGGCTACACCTTC.

The genes are TRBV29-1 and TRBJ1-2; no clear D. V lost 3 bases, J lost 8 bases, and 13 bases lay in between. Looked up from germline, CDR1 is SQVTM and CDR2 is ANQGSEA. The CDR3 spans 12 residues. The CDR3 region is CSVDDGVGGYTF. For the CDR3, the DNA is TGCAGCGTTGACGACGGGGTTGGCGGCTACACCTTC.

This clonotype was seen repeatedly, ten times or more. The rearrangement links TRBV7-6 to TRBJ2-7; tentative D call: TRBD2 (6 bases). V lost 2 bases and J lost 2, with 10 bases in between. The germline V gene has CDR1 SGHVS and CDR2 FNYEAQ. The CDR3 runs to 14 residues. In nucleotides, the CDR3 is TGTGCCAGCAGCTTATCTAGCGTCCCCTACGAGCAGTACTTC. Amino acid sequence: CASSLSSVPYEQYF.

The sample holds a few counts of this clonotype. One end of the junction varies from germline; a read error may be responsible. The V gene is TRBV7-2, the J gene TRBJ2-7; 10 bases map to TRBD2. The V gene's germline CDR1 is SGHTA and CDR2 FQGNSA. The CDR3 is made up of 16 amino acids. The CDR3 loop is CASSQAWPSGSYEQYF. The CDR3 DNA reads as TGCGCCAGCAGCCAAGCGTGGCCTAGCGGGAGTTACGAGCAGTACTTC.

The chain couples TRBV20-1 to TRBJ1-5; 7 nucleotides agree with TRBD1. This CDR3 comprises 14 residues. Germline CDR1 is DFQATT and CDR2 is SNEGSKA (reference sequence). J was trimmed by 3 bases and V by 5 bases; bases with no gene match: 7. Here the CDR3 reads CSAHNRGYNQPQHF. The CDR3 nucleotides read TGCAGTGCTCACAACAGGGGCTACAATCAGCCCCAGCATTTT.

As concerns this clonotype: The germline gene is not matched at one end of the junction; a read error may be the cause. The chain is built from TRBV7-2 and TRBJ2-7, with 11 positions matching TRBD2. The CDR3 contains 18 residues. Germline lookup yields CDR1 SGHTA and CDR2 FQGNSA. CDR3 in amino acids: CASSLELAGGFSAYEQYF. The CDR3, as DNA: TGTGCCAGTAGCTTAGAGCTAGCGGGAGGTTTTAGCGCCTACGAGCAGTACTTC.

Many counts were recorded for this clonotype. A read error may account for a junction end that differs from germline. The chain joins TRBV9 to TRBJ1-2; no definite D call. This CDR3 is built from 14 residues. Germline V gives CDR1 SGDLS, CDR2 YYNGEE. CDR3 DNA: TGTGCCAGCAGCGTAGGGCAGGCTAACTATGGCTCGGCCTTC. Its translation is CASSVGQANYGSAF.